This T cell receptor beta chain came from a study of radiotherapy plus CTLA-4 blockade in lung cancer listed by TCRdb under 2018. As for the study more broadly: Among the enrolled patients, roughly 19% had an objective response, and 25% to 35% reached disease control.

Of note for this clone: What antigen it recognizes has not been identified. The input lacks base qualities; no much larger clone sits a single base away.

Focal radiation therapy combined with CTLA-4 blockade (ipilimumab) was tested in patients with chemo-refractory metastatic non-small-cell lung cancer. CDR1 and CDR2 are drawn from the germline V gene (reference sequence): SGHKS, YYEKEE. The CDR3 covers 15 residues, taking in both the cysteine and the phenylalanine. Left in the record is the CDR3 DNA by itself, 45 bases read in frame from the first base. The library came from the immunoSEQ multiplex PCR assay. TCRdb obtained this table from immuneACCESS and retained in-frame rearrangements with V and J assigned. These tables miss some clones; where compared with another copy, unresolved V genes account for less than half of the shortfall, and the remainder is unexplained. The sample yields more than 90,000 clones; 65% to 85% were counted once. Jointly, the top ten make up 5.2% of the sample. The paper as a whole reports these results and caveats: The strongest predictors of response, as reported, were early dynamic changes in blood T cell clones along with a rise in serum interferon-beta after radiation. TCR clones derived from tumors expanded in peripheral blood after treatment with radiotherapy and ipilimumab.

The V and J genes are TRBV5-5 and TRBJ2-5; 7 central nucleotides agree with TRBD2. The end of the DNA fits TRBJ2-7 better, so the J call may be wrong. The TCR comes from a human donor with non-small cell lung cancer who had a partial response to radiotherapy plus ipilimumab. The sample in question was peripheral blood, obtained from a patient treated with radiotherapy plus ipilimumab. The base sequence is TGTGCCAGCAGCCGACCACTAGCGAAGACCTACGAGCAGTACTTC. This translates into CASSRPLAKTYEQYF.